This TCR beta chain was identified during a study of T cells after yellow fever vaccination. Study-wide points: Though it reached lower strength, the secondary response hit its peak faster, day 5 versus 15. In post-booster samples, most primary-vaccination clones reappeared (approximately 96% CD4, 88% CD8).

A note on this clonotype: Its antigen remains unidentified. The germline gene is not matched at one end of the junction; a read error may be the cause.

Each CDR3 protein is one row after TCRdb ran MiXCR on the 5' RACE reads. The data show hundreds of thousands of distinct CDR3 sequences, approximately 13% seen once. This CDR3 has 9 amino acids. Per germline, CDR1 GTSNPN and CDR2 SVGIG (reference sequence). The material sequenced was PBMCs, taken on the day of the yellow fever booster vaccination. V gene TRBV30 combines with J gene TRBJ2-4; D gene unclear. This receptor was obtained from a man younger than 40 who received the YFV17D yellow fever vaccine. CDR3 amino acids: CAWSTPGVF. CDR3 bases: TGTGCCTGGAGTACACCTGGGGTCTTC.